A single sample is the source of the 22 T cell receptor beta chains below, sequenced in a study of CD8+CD57+ T cells in acquired aplastic anemia. Template material for TCR beta VDJ and CDR3 profiling consisted of genomic DNA. Via MiXCR, TCRdb re-called the reads, giving one row per CDR3 protein. The sample holds around 180,000 distinct CDR3 sequences, 64% seen once. The sample comprised sorted CD4+, CD8+, or CD8+CD57+ T cells (not recorded which) from PBMCs. Source of these receptors: a human donor with severe aplastic anemia or a healthy control (not recorded which).

This chain joins TRBV7-3 and TRBJ1-6, with 7 bases aligning to TRBD1. This CDR3 is built from 16 residues. Germline V gene data show CDR1 as SGHTA and CDR2 as FQGTGA. V shed 5 bases and J 6 bases; nucleotides not matched to a gene: 10. The CDR3 region is CASSLSRDSANSPLHF. The CDR3 DNA follows: TGTGCCAGCAGCCTAAGCCGGGACAGCGCTAATTCACCCCTCCACTTT.

This clonotype has a handful of counts. Here the CDR3 DNA reads TGTGCCAGTACGCCGGGGGTCGTTCCCTCTGAAGCTTTCTTT. Amino acids: CASTPGVVPSEAFF. This rearrangement joins TRBV19 to TRBJ1-1; D is possibly TRBD1 (5 bases). There are 14 residues in the CDR3. Trimming cost V 7 bases and J 6 bases, with 18 bases left between them. Germline-derived CDR1 and CDR2 are LNHDA and SQIVND (reference sequence).

This sequence joins TRBV29-1 and TRBJ2-5; TRBD2 is a possible D gene (5 bases). The V gene's germline CDR1 is SQVTM and CDR2 ANQGSEA. The CDR3 runs 12 residues. V lost 5 bases to trimming and J lost 5 bases, with 12 bases between them. CDR3 in amino acids: CSVRSGPETQYF. CDR3 bases: TGCAGCGTTAGAAGCGGACCCGAGACCCAGTACTTC.

V gene TRBV24-1 combines with J gene TRBJ2-1; D may be TRBD2 (7 bases). The CDR3 is 15 amino acids. Germline V gives CDR1 KGHDR, CDR2 SFDVKD. V was pared by 5 bases and J by 6 bases, with 16 bases between. The CDR3 DNA reads TGTGCCACCAGTGGAGGGGGGGCCCTCCTCAATGAGCAGTTCTTC. Amino acids: CATSGGGALLNEQFF.

This clonotype was recorded many times. This chain links TRBV3-1 with TRBJ2-5, with TRBD2 as a possible D gene (6 bases). Germline values: CDR1 LGHDT, CDR2 YNNKEL (reference sequence). V dropped 0 bases and J dropped 2 bases, with 16 bases sitting between them. The CDR3 is 17 amino acids. The CDR3 nucleotides read TGTGCCAGCAGCCAAGAACCGGGACTCCACCTTCAAGAGACCCAGTACTTC. Protein: CASSQEPGLHLQETQYF.

Only one count was recorded for this clonotype. This chain uses TRBV24-1 with TRBJ2-1, with D hard to call. V lost 6 bases to trimming and J lost 8 bases, with 7 bases between them. The CDR3 length is 11 residues. CDR1 and CDR2 (germline): KGHDR, SFDVKD. The CDR3 is CATSSYDEQFF. The DNA of the CDR3 is TGTGCCACCAGTTCTTACGATGAGCAGTTCTTC.

This clonotype has at least ten counts. V usage is TRBV4-3 and J usage is TRBJ2-1; 11 nucleotides line up with TRBD2. V lost 2 bases and J lost 8; bases outside the gene matches: 8. The CDR3 is 16 amino acids. The germline CDR1 and CDR2 sequences are LGHNA and YSLEER. CDR3 DNA: TGCGCCAGCAGCCAACTACGTAGCGGGGGGGTCGATGAGCAGTTCTTC. Translated: CASSQLRSGGVDEQFF.

This clonotype was detected once. The J gene is TRBJ2-4, the V gene TRBV7-3, with 7 nucleotides matching TRBD2. The length of the CDR3 is 13 residues. CDR1 and CDR2 from the germline V gene are SGHTA and FQGTGA. V shed 5 bases, J shed 6 bases, and the junction held 4 bases outside the gene matches. The CDR3, as DNA: TGTGCCAGCAGCATTAGCGGGTCAAACATTCAGTACTTC. Translating gives CASSISGSNIQYF.

The chain uses TRBV20-1 and TRBJ1-4; no firm D call. V was trimmed by 1 base and J by 8 bases, leaving 11 bases between them. CDR3 size: 13 residues. The germline gives CDR1 DFQATT, CDR2 SNEGSKA (reference sequence). The CDR3 DNA reads as TGCAGTGCTAGAGTGCCGGGTGGGGAAAAACTGTTTTTT. Amino acids: CSARVPGGEKLFF.

This clonotype was counted a single time. One end of the junction fails to match germline, which may point to a read error. The chain links TRBV5-1 to TRBJ2-7; 8 bases agree with TRBD1. Germline CDR1 is SGHRS and CDR2 is YFSETQ. CDR3 length: 16 amino acids. The CDR3 DNA reads TGTGCCAGCAGCTCCGGGAAGCAGGGGGCCCCGTACGAGCAGTACTTC. Encoded protein: CASSSGKQGAPYEQYF.

V gene TRBV2 combines with J gene TRBJ2-5, with 10 positions matching TRBD1. The CDR3 runs to 13 residues. V shed 8 bases, J shed 5 bases, and the junction held 5 bases outside the gene matches. The germline V gene encodes CDR1 SNHLY and CDR2 FYNNEI. CDR3 in amino acids: CASGRGQGETQYF. In nucleotides, the CDR3 is TGTGCCAGCGGTAGGGGACAGGGGGAGACCCAGTACTTC.

The chain couples TRBV20-1 to TRBJ2-1; D remains unclear. V was clipped by 5 bases and J by 9 bases, with 17 bases between them. Germline V gene lookup returns CDR1 DFQATT and CDR2 SNEGSKA (reference sequence). CDR3 length: 13 amino acids. CDR3 in amino acids: CSADKTSRLEQFF. CDR3 in DNA: TGCAGTGCTGATAAGACCAGTCGCCTTGAGCAGTTCTTC.

The rearrangement links TRBV15 to TRBJ2-3; D is unresolved. Germline assignment: CDR1 LNHNV and CDR2 YYDKDF (reference sequence). The germline V and J ends were trimmed by 1 base and 8 bases, with 10 bases remaining between them. The CDR3 has 13 residues. The CDR3 loop reads CATSRVGDGTQYF. In DNA, the CDR3 is TGTGCCACCAGCAGAGTAGGTGATGGTACGCAGTATTTT.

The chain joins TRBV7-3 to TRBJ1-1; possibly TRBD1 for D (5 bases). This CDR3 has 15 amino acids. Trimming removed 3 bases from V and 8 bases from J, with 19 bases in between. Germline V gene sequence: CDR1 SGHTA, CDR2 FQGTGA. The CDR3 loop reads CASSFQSGLLTEAFF. The CDR3 region has the DNA TGTGCCAGCAGCTTCCAGTCAGGGCTTCTCACCGAAGCTTTCTTT.

The rearrangement uses TRBV10-3 and TRBJ2-7; no reliable D call. There are 13 residues in the CDR3. The V gene lost 4 bases and the J gene lost 4 bases, with 11 bases spanning the gap. Germline values: CDR1 ENHRY, CDR2 SYGVKD. In nucleotides, the CDR3 is TGTGCCATCAGTGCCGGAAAAACTTACGAGCAGTACTTC. Its protein product is CAISAGKTYEQYF.

The V and J genes are TRBV19 and TRBJ2-7, with 9 bases matching TRBD2. Germline assignment: CDR1 LNHDA and CDR2 SQIVND (reference sequence). This CDR3 is 15 amino acids long. V dropped 6 bases and J dropped 1; count of bases not matched to a gene: 7. In nucleotides, the CDR3 is TGTGCCAGTAGACCAATAGCGGGAGCATCCTACGAGCAGTACTTC. This translates into CASRPIAGASYEQYF.

This clonotype was recorded at least ten times. The V call is TRBV5-6, the J call TRBJ1-4; D unresolved. The V end lost 4 bases, the J end lost 6 bases, and 13 bases lay between the germline ends. Germline values: CDR1 SGHDT, CDR2 YYEEEE. The CDR3 spans 14 residues. This chain's CDR3 is CASSLDPTDEKLFF. CDR3 sequence (DNA): TGTGCCAGCAGCCTCGACCCCACCGATGAAAAACTGTTTTTT.

In DNA, the CDR3 is TGTGCCAGCAGCCCTCTTCCTCGGGACTCCTACAATGAGCAGTTCTTC. Translated: CASSPLPRDSYNEQFF. This sequence joins TRBV7-3 and TRBJ2-1; the D gene is possibly TRBD2 (5 bases). The CDR3 totals 16 residues. Trimming left V 5 bases short and J 0 bases short, with 14 bases between. Germline V CDR1 and CDR2: SGHTA, FQGTGA.

The genes are TRBV7-3 and TRBJ1-1; TRBD1 might be the D (5 bases). Germline-derived CDR1 and CDR2 are SGHTA and FQGTGA. The germline V and J ends were trimmed by 5 bases and 0 bases, with 10 bases remaining between them. The CDR3 has 14 residues. The CDR3 region has the DNA TGTGCCAGCAGCCATTTGGGACTGAACACTGAAGCTTTCTTT. Its protein product is CASSHLGLNTEAFF.

This clonotype has a single count. This chain joins TRBV20-1 and TRBJ1-1; D is unclear. V was pared by 3 bases and J by 2 bases, with 10 bases between. This CDR3 is built from 13 residues. Germline loops: CDR1 DFQATT, CDR2 SNEGSKA (reference sequence). The chain's CDR3 is CSARAGINTEAFF. CDR3 DNA sequence: TGCAGTGCTAGGGCGGGTATAAACACTGAAGCTTTCTTT.

This clonotype came up many times. The rearrangement joins TRBV10-3 to TRBJ1-1; 8 bases fit TRBD1. The junction had 5 bases not matched to a gene; V was cut back by 0 bases and J by 5 bases. Germline CDR1 and CDR2: ENHRY and SYGVKD. The CDR3 consists of 15 residues. The CDR3, as DNA: TGTGCCATCAGTGAGTCGCAGGGGGCAAATACTGAAGCTTTCTTT. It is translated as CAISESQGANTEAFF.

CDR3 nucleotides: TGTGCCAGCAGTTCTGCAGGGGGACGAATGAACACTGAAGCTTTCTTT. Its translation: CASSSAGGRMNTEAFF. The J gene is TRBJ1-1, the V gene TRBV12-3 or TRBV12-4; 7 positions agree with TRBD1. The CDR3 spans 16 residues. Trimming cost V 4 bases and J 0 bases; bases outside gene matches: 8.